This T cell receptor beta chain was obtained from a study of somatic mutations in cytotoxic T cells in rheumatoid arthritis. On the study more broadly: The researchers flow-sorted some T-cell populations stained with V beta antibodies and got nearly 100% purity, and these included V beta1+ cells sequenced for TCRB.

The sample holds one count of this clone. Antigen: not known. Whole-study results and caveats: A single CD8+ clone exceeded 20% of CD8+ cells in about an eighth of the roughly 60 patients. Patients with rheumatoid arthritis did not differ significantly from age-matched healthy controls in CD8+ T-cell clonality.

CDR1 and CDR2 from the germline V gene are SGHRS and YFSETQ. The CDR3 is made up of 16 amino acids. The J segment lost 4 bases and the V segment lost 4 bases, leaving 11 bases of the junction unmatched. TCRdb's table, derived via immunoSEQ multiplex PCR, lists solely in-frame clones and lacks some. The table includes around 21,000 clones, around 75% detected once. Sample: CD8+ T cells sorted from blood. The TCR originated in an adult with rheumatoid arthritis. The chain uses TRBV5-1 and TRBJ2-1; TRBD2 agrees at 7 bases. CDR3 loop: CASSVGRESLYNEQFF. CDR3 in DNA: TGCGCCAGCAGCGTGGGGCGGGAGTCACTTTACAATGAGCAGTTCTTC.